This T cell receptor beta chain was sequenced during a study of blood T cell repertoires in COVID-19 (dated by TCRdb to the early 2020s). In the study overall: The collaborator samples originated in the United States, Italy and Spain and spanned the acute and convalescent phases of COVID-19. Deeply sampled blood TCRbeta repertoires from subjects exposed to, actively infected with, or recovered from COVID-19 were included in the dataset. Where available, HLA class I and class II types were obtained from metadata supplied by the sample provider rather than from assay-based typing. The repertoires were released in a freely available public database intended as a resource for research on the immune response to SARS-CoV-2. The sample metadata nearly always contained a de-identified subject ID, COVID-19 status, age in years and sex. Samples were obtained from the ongoing ImmuneRACE study (first 160 participants) and from about 1,300 subjects provided by 6 global collaborators. The material from the prospective study consisted of cDNA or gDNA derived from T cells, B-cell-depleted T cells, or PBMCs.

Relative to germline, V is missing 4 bases and J is missing 2 bases, with 1 base of the junction outside any gene match. CDR1 and CDR2, looked up from the germline V gene, are SQVTM and ANQGSEA. Its CDR3 holds 13 amino acids, cysteine through phenylalanine. Only CDR3 DNA is held: 39 bases, read in frame from base 1. The full study reports these points: The amount of clinical and demographic metadata varied by source and participant and was provided uncurated.

One collaborating source in Seattle enrolled patients while the patients were actively infected and followed the patients over time throughout the course of disease. Collaborating institutions collected whole blood in K2EDTA tubes following their own protocols. For TCRbeta analysis, collaborator samples were shipped as frozen whole blood, as isolated PBMCs, or as DNA extracted from either sample type. This clone came up once. Its antigen is still unknown. No base quality information exists; no much larger clone differs at one position. TCRbeta CDR3 regions were amplified from genomic DNA using the immunoSEQ Assay, a bias-controlled multiplex PCR. The authors' pipeline ran thus. Nucleated cell counts per sample were estimated from amplification of reference gene primers within the assay. To quantify the absolute abundance of each unique TCRbeta CDR3 rearrangement, sequence reads were collapsed and filtered. For each sample, productive Simpson clonality was calculated by taking the square root of Simpson's diversity index across productive rearrangements. This immuneACCESS table, as held by TCRdb, lists in-frame sequences with V and J called but not all clones. Of the missing ones, under half trace to an unresolved V gene in checked studies; the others have no known cause. D and trimming were read from the DNA, whereas the V and J calls and clone size are those reported in that table. Across this sample there are about 130,000 clones, with around 88% seen only once. The top ten constitute approximately 4.3% of the sample.

This receptor was taken from a man between 60 and 75 years old with COVID-19, enrolled during active disease. The chain is encoded by TRBV29-1 joined to TRBJ2-1; TRBD2 lines up with 8 middle nucleotides. Sequenced sample: peripheral blood. The DNA sequence is given as TGCAGCGTTGCGACTAGCGCCTACAATGAGCAGTTCTTC. Translation gives CSVATSAYNEQFF.